Here is one TCR beta chain with its context. The antigen remains undetermined. The DNA input per sorted-subset replicate PCR was 200 ng, corresponding to some 30,000 T cell genomes. The repertoire was sequenced with immunoSEQ multiplex PCR; TCRdb's copy has only in-frame clones and lacks some. The data contain 1,500,000 or so clones, roughly 96% of them seen just once; the ten biggest clones take up approximately 1.1%. The source of the sample is a study of shared clonotypes between healthy human individuals. There were no recent acute infections or vaccinations among the donors, who were healthy HIV-negative adults. Overall study results and limits: The four-donor shared clonotypes exceeded non-shared clonotypes in generation probability, with non-shared ones scoring lower. Around 5% of naive CD4 clonotypes were common to several donors.

Material for sequencing was naive CD4+ T cells sorted from blood. As to subset: CD45RA+ positively selected. The receptor's source is a young man in good health.

CDR3 loop: CASSGPGTKMETQYF. CDR3 nucleotide sequence: TGTGCCAGCTCAGGGCCCGGGACTAAAATGGAGACCCAGTACTTC. The chain has TRBV18 and TRBJ2-5; TRBD2 matches 7 bases. The CDR3 loop spans 15 amino acids. CDR1 is KGHSH, CDR2 LQKENI, per germline. After removal of 5 bases from V and 5 bases from J, the junction contained 11 bases not matched to a gene.